This T cell receptor (beta chain) was retrieved from a study of T cell repertoires in cytomegalovirus infection. Across the study: Carrying CMV and the relevant HLA type showed in public TCR beta signatures. Study findings and constraints: There were carriers of CMV plus the relevant HLA, and cumulative public TCR beta family frequency identified them.

TCRdb reprocessed the reads via MiXCR and lists one record per CDR3 protein. The profile shows hundreds of thousands of distinct CDR3 sequences, roughly a third of them singletons. V dropped 5 bases and J dropped 0 bases, with 10 bases sitting between them. The CDR3 extends over 14 amino acids. CDR1 SEHNR and CDR2 FQNEAQ come from the germline V gene (reference sequence). The sample holds a few counts of this clonotype. As yet, its antigen is unknown. The sample was cultured PBMCs, taken from culture after CMV antigen stimulation. This sequence originates from a human donor in good health (CMV status not recorded). Some clones in this sample may be carry-over from other donors' samples. V is TRBV7-9 and J is TRBJ2-5, with D possibly TRBD2 on 6 matching bases. The CDR3 sequence: CASSAGGYQETQYF. The CDR3 nucleotides are TGTGCCAGCAGCGCCGGGGGTTACCAAGAGACCCAGTACTTC.